Detailed here is one T cell receptor beta chain. Antigen unknown. V dropped 4 bases and J dropped 5; count of bases not matched to a gene: 10. The CDR3 runs 15 residues. Germline CDR1 reads MGHDK; CDR2 reads SYGVNS. The record originates from a study of early stage breast cancer tumors. For the study at large: Samples were sequenced at around 10-fold average coverage.

General study points: Comparing each tissue with blood distinguished tumor from normal in 14 of 16 patients.

The assay was immunoSEQ multiplex PCR, and TCRdb's table has in-frame clones only and misses some. This sample has some 30,000 clones; roughly four fifths occur once, and the top ten carry 10%. Sequenced input: breast tumor tissue. The origin of this receptor is a person aged 30 to 39 with breast cancer. The chain combines TRBV25-1 with TRBJ2-5; TRBD1 agrees at 7 bases. The CDR3 here is CASSVYLGTDETQYF. The DNA for the CDR3 is TGTGCCAGCAGTGTATATTTGGGGACAGATGAGACCCAGTACTTC. The variable domain in full, with the rest retrieved from reference TRBV25-1 and TRBJ2-5, is EADIYQTPRYLVIGTGKKITLECSQTMGHDKMYWYQQDPGMELHLIHYSYGVNSTEKGDLSSESTVSRIRTEHFPLTLESARPSHTSQYLCASSVYLGTDETQYFGPGTRLLVL.